The 24 T cell receptor beta chains listed next were all sequenced from one sample in a study of blood T cells in healthy people across ages. Through a sample-barcoded 5' primer and a J-beta primer mix, a second PCR was run for roughly 7 to 11 cycles. TCRdb called the 5' RACE reads again in MiXCR, with one record for every CDR3 protein. The sample lists some 1.8 million distinct CDR3 sequences, about 39% occurring once. Sequencing was carried out using blood. The source is a human donor in good health.

This clonotype was picked up many times. The chain couples TRBV6-4 to TRBJ2-1; TRBD1 matches 9 bases. V shed 2 bases, J shed 2 bases, and the junction held 1 base outside the gene matches. From germline, CDR1 is MRHNA and CDR2 SNTAGT. The length of the CDR3 is 15 residues. CDR3 protein: CASSDTGGAYNEQFF. In DNA form, the CDR3 reads TGTGCCAGCAGTGACACAGGGGGCGCCTACAATGAGCAGTTCTTC.

The chain joins TRBV20-1 to TRBJ2-3; TRBD1 agrees at 9 bases. V lost 3 bases to trimming and J lost 2 bases; unmatched junction nucleotides: 6. Germline V gene lookup returns CDR1 DFQATT and CDR2 SNEGSKA (reference sequence). This CDR3 has 15 residues. The CDR3 region has the DNA TGCAGTGCTAGCTCACAGGGGGCGGTCACAGATACGCAGTATTTT. Its protein is CSASSQGAVTDTQYF.

V usage is TRBV20-1 and J usage is TRBJ1-4; possibly TRBD1 for D (6 bases). Trimming pared 6 bases from V and 8 bases from J, leaving 22 bases between. Germline CDR1 DFQATT, CDR2 SNEGSKA (reference sequence). The CDR3 consists of 15 residues. CDR3 sequence reads: CSAVDRRTAYEKLFF. DNA for the CDR3: TGCAGTGCGGTGGACCGTCGGACAGCCTACGAAAAACTGTTTTTT.

This clonotype has more than one count but fewer than ten. V is TRBV20-1 and J is TRBJ2-6; D not resolved. The germline V gene encodes CDR1 DFQATT and CDR2 SNEGSKA (reference sequence). The CDR3 runs 14 residues. The V end was cut by 2 bases, the J end by 3 bases, with 8 bases between. CDR3 loop: CSARNLRGANVLTF. The CDR3 nucleotides are TGCAGTGCTAGAAATCTCCGTGGGGCCAACGTCCTGACTTTC.

This clonotype was detected a few times. The rearrangement uses TRBV27 and TRBJ2-1; 8 nucleotides match TRBD2. The CDR3 covers 15 residues. Germline CDR1 reads MNHEY; CDR2 reads SMNVEV (reference sequence). Unmatched junction bases numbered 8, after V lost 6 bases and J lost 4 bases. CDR3 in DNA: TGTGCCAGCAGCGTCAGCGGGGGTTTTTACAATGAGCAGTTCTTC. Protein sequence: CASSVSGGFYNEQFF.

This clonotype has only a few counts. The chain combines TRBV20-1 with TRBJ1-2; 7 nucleotides align to TRBD1. Losses at the gene ends were 2 bases for V and 4 bases for J; bases not matched to a gene: 4. This CDR3 is built from 13 residues. CDR1 and CDR2 from the germline V gene are DFQATT and SNEGSKA (reference sequence). The CDR3 sequence is CSARTGTAYGYTF. The CDR3 region has the DNA TGCAGTGCTAGAACCGGGACAGCCTATGGCTACACCTTC.

This clonotype was found a few times. V is TRBV11-2 and J is TRBJ2-7; perhaps TRBD1 as D (5 bases). Germline assignment: CDR1 SGHAT and CDR2 FQNNGV. V was shortened by 6 bases and J by 3 bases, with 15 bases between the two germline ends. The CDR3 sequence is 14 residues long. CDR3 loop: CASSPNRGHYEQYF. The CDR3 region has the DNA TGTGCCAGCAGTCCTAATAGAGGACACTACGAGCAGTACTTC.

As regards this clonotype: In this CDR3 the conserved last residue, phenylalanine or tryptophan, is missing, so a read error is likely. The chain is built from TRBV10-3 and TRBJ2-7; D may be TRBD1 (6 bases). CDR1 and CDR2 (germline): ENHRY, SYGVKD. This CDR3 spans 13 amino acids. V was clipped by 9 bases and J by 3 bases, with 15 bases between them. The CDR3 loop is CAMSPGHLYEQYY. In nucleotides, the CDR3 is TGTGCCATGAGCCCGGGACACCTCTACGAGCAGTACTAC.

The sample holds a few counts of this clonotype. CDR3 in amino acids: CASSFGGLSVTGELFF. The CDR3 DNA sequence: TGTGCCAGCAGCTTCGGGGGGCTGAGTGTAACCGGGGAGCTGTTTTTT. The chain links TRBV11-2 to TRBJ2-2; a possible D gene is TRBD2 (7 bases). The germline CDR1 and CDR2 sequences are SGHAT and FQNNGV. CDR3 length equals 16 residues. Between the trimmed V and J ends, which lost 3 bases and 5 bases, there was a span of 16 bases. Looking up the rest from reference TRBV11-2 and TRBJ2-2 gives the full variable domain: EAGVAQSPRYKIIEKRQSVAFWCNPISGHATLYWYQQILGQGPKLLIQFQNNGVVDDSQLPKDRFSAERLKGVDSTLKIQPAKLEDSAVYLCASSFGGLSVTGELFFGEGSRLTVL.

V usage is TRBV20-1 and J usage is TRBJ2-5; 10 bases are shared with TRBD1. The CDR3 extends over 14 amino acids. J gave up 11 bases and V 4 bases, and 13 bases lay outside the gene matches. Germline CDR1 DFQATT, CDR2 SNEGSKA (reference sequence). This CDR3 reads CSATPGQGMWEQYF. The CDR3 coding sequence is TGCAGTGCTACGCCGGGACAGGGGATGTGGGAGCAGTACTTC.

The chain is built from TRBV28 and TRBJ1-6; tentatively, D is TRBD1 (5 bases). Germline V CDR1 and CDR2: MDHEN, SYDVKM. CDR3 length: 15 residues. Trimming pared 5 bases from V and 8 bases from J, leaving 16 bases between. CDR3 coding DNA: TGTGCCAGCAGTCGCGGGGGACCTCTTGATTCACCCCTCCACTTT. It encodes CASSRGGPLDSPLHF.

This clonotype was seen only a few times. CDR3 nucleotides: TGCAGCGTTGCCGTTTCCAGGGGGATGATCTCTCACAATGAGCAGTTCTTC. It encodes CSVAVSRGMISHNEQFF. The chain links TRBV29-1 to TRBJ2-1; 7 nucleotides agree with TRBD1. Trimming cost V 4 bases and J 5 bases; bases outside gene matches: 17. CDR3 length: 17 residues. Germline V CDR1 and CDR2: SQVTM, ANQGSEA.

A remark on this clonotype: One end of the junction fails to match germline, which may point to a read error. The genes are TRBV4-3 and TRBJ2-7, with 7 positions matching TRBD1. The CDR3 sequence is 15 residues long. Germline V lookup: CDR1 LGHNA, CDR2 YSLEER. This CDR3 is CTSSQLTGTAYEQYF. CDR3 coding DNA: TGCACCAGCAGCCAGCTGACAGGGACGGCCTACGAGCAGTACTTC.

There are a few counts of this clonotype. At one boundary the junction diverges from the germline segment, which might be a read error. The J gene is TRBJ1-4, the V gene TRBV7-2; D is possibly TRBD1 (5 bases). This CDR3 is built from 15 residues. Germline V gene sequence: CDR1 SGHTA, CDR2 FQGNSA. The CDR3, as DNA: TGCGCCAGCAGCTTAATGGGGGCAACTAATGAAAAACTGTTTTTT. It translates to CASSLMGATNEKLFF.

On this clonotype: At one end, the junction sequence differs from germline, possibly due to a read error. The V gene is TRBV27, the J gene TRBJ2-4; D is uncertain. The DNA end is more similar to TRBJ2-7, so the J call may be wrong. The CDR3 sequence is 14 residues long. Germline V gene sequence: CDR1 MNHEY, CDR2 SMNVEV (reference sequence). For the CDR3, the DNA is TGTGCCGGCAGTTTAACTGTAGCCCCCTACGAGCAGTACTTC. It is translated as CAGSLTVAPYEQYF.

The chain carries TRBV5-6 and TRBJ1-2, with unresolved D. The V and J ends lost 3 bases and 8 bases respectively, with 11 bases between them. The V gene's germline CDR1 is SGHDT and CDR2 YYEEEE. This CDR3 region has 12 residues. The CDR3 protein is CASSSPCVGYTF. For the CDR3, the DNA is TGTGCCAGCAGCTCACCGTGCGTAGGCTACACCTTC.

This clonotype was seen more than once but under ten times. This sequence joins TRBV4-2 and TRBJ1-2; 11 bases agree with TRBD1. The CDR3 runs 16 residues. Trimming took 3 bases from V and 2 from J; bases not matched to a gene: 5. CDR1 and CDR2 (germline): LGHNA, YNFKEQ. CDR3: CASSHRTGGGNYGYTF. In nucleotides, the CDR3 is TGTGCCAGCAGCCATCGGACAGGGGGCGGGAACTATGGCTACACCTTC.

This clonotype was picked up a small number of times. The rearrangement uses TRBV28 and TRBJ2-5; D is unclear. Germline CDR1 and CDR2: MDHEN and SYDVKM. V gave up 2 bases and J gave up 2 bases, with 9 bases separating them. The CDR3 has 14 amino acids. The CDR3 nucleotides read TGTGCCAGCAGTTTACTCACCACACAAGAGACCCAGTACTTC. It encodes CASSLLTTQETQYF.

In this sample, this clonotype turned up a few times. This chain uses TRBV7-9 with TRBJ1-2; 9 nucleotides match TRBD1. The CDR3 is 15 amino acids. Per the germline V gene, CDR1 is SEHNR and CDR2 is FQNEAQ (reference sequence). Trimming removed 5 bases from V and 6 bases from J; junction bases left unmatched: 10. The CDR3 spells CASSQPGQGLDGYTF. The DNA of the CDR3 is TGTGCCAGCAGCCAACCGGGACAGGGTTTAGATGGCTACACCTTC.

The chain carries TRBV6-6 and TRBJ2-7, with D hard to call. The V end was cut by 2 bases, the J end by 3 bases, with 14 bases between. CDR3 length: 15 amino acids. The germline V gene has CDR1 MNHNY and CDR2 SVGAGI (reference sequence). The CDR3 DNA follows: TGTGCCAGCAGTTACCAGCAGAGGCTTCTCTACGAGCAGTACTTC. Its translation is CASSYQQRLLYEQYF.

This clonotype was seen only once. Relative to the germline gene, one junction end is altered; a read error may explain this. The V and J genes are TRBV29-1 and TRBJ1-5; D is undetermined. Per germline, CDR1 SQVTM and CDR2 ANQGSEA. The CDR3 runs to 14 residues. The CDR3 protein is CSVSPGYPNQLQHF. The CDR3 DNA follows: TGCAGCGTTTCACCGGGCTATCCCAATCAGCTCCAGCATTTT.

The chain is built from TRBV20-1 and TRBJ2-3; the match to TRBD2 covers 7 bases. Per the germline V gene, CDR1 is DFQATT and CDR2 is SNEGSKA (reference sequence). V lost 0 bases and J lost 6; bases outside the gene matches: 15. This CDR3 has 17 amino acids. CDR3 nucleotides: TGCAGTGCTAGAGATCCGCTAGCGGATCGCCGGGGGGATACGCAGTATTTT. This sequence encodes CSARDPLADRRGDTQYF.

The J gene is TRBJ2-3, the V gene TRBV6-5; 10 bases match TRBD1. The germline CDR1 and CDR2 sequences are MNHEY and SVGAGI. The CDR3 sequence is 19 residues long. J gave up 2 bases and V 2 bases, and 13 bases lay outside the gene matches. This CDR3 reads CASSYTASDRGLNTDTQYF. As DNA, the CDR3 is TGTGCCAGCAGTTACACGGCCTCGGACAGGGGGTTGAACACAGATACGCAGTATTTT.

This clonotype came up a few times. V gene TRBV20-1 combines with J gene TRBJ2-1; D is possibly TRBD1 or TRBD2 (5 bases each). Germline CDR1 DFQATT, CDR2 SNEGSKA (reference sequence). V lost 3 bases and J lost 1, with 13 bases in between. This CDR3 spans 15 amino acids. CDR3 residues: CSASRASGSYNEQFF. The CDR3 DNA is TGCAGTGCTAGCAGGGCGAGCGGATCCTACAATGAGCAGTTCTTC.